One sample yielded the 15 T cell receptor beta chains listed below, sequenced in a study of cytomegalovirus exposure and HLA in healthy donors. The PCR used 60 Vbeta and 13 Jbeta primers. The method was immunoSEQ multiplex PCR; TCRdb's version includes in-frame clones alone and lacks a portion of them. The table shows 100,000 to 150,000 clones, with over 75% occurring only once. The sample taken for sequencing was PBMCs. These receptors were collected from a man between 18 and 35 years old in good health and CMV-seropositive.

The chain recombines TRBV28 with TRBJ2-6; a weak D match, TRBD1 (6 bases). CDR3 length equals 15 residues. V was clipped by 4 bases and J by 3 bases, with 10 bases between them. The germline V gene encodes CDR1 MDHEN and CDR2 SYDVKM. For the CDR3, the DNA is TGTGCCAGCAGTTCAGGGGTCGTTGGGGCCAACGTCCTGACTTTC. It is translated as CASSSGVVGANVLTF.

This clone came up a few times. V gene TRBV13 combines with J gene TRBJ1-2; 8 positions agree with TRBD1. The germline V gene encodes CDR1 PRHDT and CDR2 FYEKMQ (reference sequence). The CDR3 has 12 residues. J lost 7 bases, V lost 5 bases, and 3 bases had no gene match. The CDR3 loop is CASSGQGGGYTF. The CDR3 DNA reads as TGTGCCAGCAGCGGACAGGGTGGTGGCTACACCTTC.

The rearrangement joins TRBV5-4 to TRBJ2-7; 11 positions agree with TRBD2. The germline CDR1 and CDR2 sequences are SGHNT and YYREEE (reference sequence). This CDR3 region has 15 residues. The ends lost 2 bases at V and 0 bases at J; junction bases unmatched: 1. The CDR3 DNA reads as TGTGCCAGCAGCTTTACTAGCGGGAGCTCCTACGAGCAGTACTTC. The encoded protein is CASSFTSGSSYEQYF.

The count of this clone is one. The chain recombines TRBV7-2 with TRBJ2-2; 11 nucleotides match TRBD2. Germline assignment: CDR1 SGHTA and CDR2 FQGNSA. Losses at the gene ends were 6 bases for V and 4 bases for J; bases not matched to a gene: 13. The CDR3 is 18 amino acids. Here the CDR3 DNA reads TGTGCCAGCAGAAAAGCCCGACTAGCGGGGTTGAGCACCGGGGAGCTGTTTTTT. It encodes CASRKARLAGLSTGELFF.

The V gene is TRBV5-6, the J gene TRBJ2-1; 9 bases align to TRBD2. The V gene end was trimmed by 2 bases and the J gene end by 0 bases; junction bases not matched to a gene: 6. The germline V gene has CDR1 SGHDT and CDR2 YYEEEE. The CDR3 is made up of 17 amino acids. The chain's CDR3 is CASSFLTSGSSYNEQFF. The CDR3 region has the DNA TGTGCCAGCAGCTTCTTGACTAGCGGAAGCTCCTACAATGAGCAGTTCTTC.

The gene calls are TRBV4-1 and TRBJ2-2; 7 bases line up with TRBD2. Germline CDR1 MGHRA, CDR2 YSYEKL. The CDR3 is 14 residues long. Trimming cost V 2 bases and J 4 bases; bases outside gene matches: 1. The DNA of the CDR3 is TGCGCCAGCAGCCAACGGACTAGCACCGGGGAGCTGTTTTTT. This encodes CASSQRTSTGELFF.

Concerning this clone: The junction does not match germline at one end; this may be a read error. The sample has other DNA sequences that encode this CDR3 too. The chain carries TRBV7-8 and TRBJ1-4; no clear D gene. Per germline, CDR1 SGHVS and CDR2 FQNEAQ. This CDR3 is 16 amino acids long. The chain's CDR3 is CASSGGNRIPNEKLFF. The CDR3 DNA reads as TGCGCCAGCAGCGGCGGTAACCGGATACCTAATGAAAAACTGTTTTTT.

CDR3 coding DNA: TGTGCCAGCTTAGCGGGGGGGAACACCGGGGAGCTGTTTTTT. It codes for CASLAGGNTGELFF. The gene calls are TRBV28 and TRBJ2-2; 10 bases align to TRBD2. With V trimmed by 8 bases and J by 1 base, 1 base remained unmatched. The CDR3 is made up of 14 amino acids. The germline CDR1 and CDR2 sequences are MDHEN and SYDVKM.

The chain joins TRBV19 to TRBJ2-4, with D possibly TRBD1 on 6 matching bases. Germline CDR1 and CDR2: LNHDA and SQIVND (reference sequence). There are 13 residues in the CDR3. The V end was cut by 4 bases, the J end by 4 bases, with 8 bases between. The CDR3 bases are TGTGCCAGTAGTAGGGACACGAAAAACATTCAGTACTTC. It codes for CASSRDTKNIQYF.

V usage is TRBV5-1 and J usage is TRBJ2-7, with 7 nucleotides matching TRBD1. The V gene's germline CDR1 is SGHRS and CDR2 YFSETQ. CDR3 size: 13 residues. Unmatched junction bases numbered 6, after V lost 5 bases and J lost 4 bases. The CDR3 DNA follows: TGCGCCAGCAGGAGACAGGGTCAATACGAGCAGTACTTC. It codes for CASRRQGQYEQYF. The variable domain in full, completed from reference TRBV5-1 and TRBJ2-7, reads KAGVTQTPRYLIKTRGQQVTLSCSPISGHRSVSWYQQTPGQGLQFLFEYFSETQRNKGNFPGRFSGRQFSNSRSEMNVSTLELGDSALYLCASRRQGQYEQYFGPGTRLTVT.

V is TRBV5-4 and J is TRBJ2-1; maybe TRBD2 (7 bases). Germline assignment: CDR1 SGHNT and CDR2 YYREEE (reference sequence). The CDR3 spans 14 residues. V lost 2 bases to trimming and J lost 6 bases, with 12 bases between them. The CDR3 sequence: CASSFRGGGNEQFF. In DNA form, the CDR3 reads TGTGCCAGCAGCTTTCGGGGAGGGGGCAATGAGCAGTTCTTC. Using reference TRBV5-4 and TRBJ2-1 for the parts outside the CDR3, the full variable domain is ETGVTQSPTHLIKTRGQQVTLRCSSQSGHNTVSWYQQALGQGPQFIFQYYREEENGRGNFPPRFSGLQFPNYSSELNVNALELDDSALYLCASSFRGGGNEQFFGPGTRLTVL.

The V call is TRBV18, the J call TRBJ1-2, with D possibly TRBD1 on 5 matching bases. CDR1 KGHSH and CDR2 LQKENI come from the germline V gene. The CDR3 loop spans 16 amino acids. Trimming took 3 bases from V and 4 from J, leaving 18 bases between them. CDR3 loop: CASSPLEGHGFYGYTF. DNA of the CDR3: TGTGCCAGCTCACCCCTCGAAGGACACGGGTTCTATGGCTACACCTTC.

The chain recombines TRBV19 with TRBJ1-5; a weak D match, TRBD1 (5 bases). Germline CDR1 reads LNHDA; CDR2 reads SQIVND (reference sequence). Deletions cut 2 bases from V and 4 bases from J, with 9 bases between. The CDR3 runs to 14 residues. CDR3 DNA: TGTGCCAGTAGTATAATGGACAATAATCAGCCCCAGCATTTT. Its translation is CASSIMDNNQPQHF. Complete variable domain (other parts from reference TRBV19 and TRBJ1-5): DGGITQSPKYLFRKEGQNVTLSCEQNLNHDAMYWYRQDPGQGLRLIYYSQIVNDFQKGDIAEGYSVSREKKESFPLTVTSAQKNPTAFYLCASSIMDNNQPQHFGDGTRLSIL.

The chain combines TRBV7-8 with TRBJ2-7, with 13 nucleotides matching TRBD2. V lost 2 bases and J lost 5; bases outside the gene matches: 3. The CDR3 has 15 amino acids. Germline V CDR1 and CDR2: SGHVS, FQNEAQ. CDR3 residues: CASSLRLAGGDEQYF. DNA of the CDR3: TGTGCCAGCAGCTTACGACTAGCGGGAGGCGACGAGCAGTACTTC.

The chain uses TRBV2 and TRBJ1-2; maybe TRBD1 (6 bases). Germline V gene sequence: CDR1 SNHLY, CDR2 FYNNEI. Trimming took 7 bases from V and 8 from J, leaving 14 bases between them. The CDR3 is 12 residues long. The CDR3 is CASIRGARGYTF. In nucleotides, the CDR3 is TGTGCCAGCATCAGGGGCGCGCGAGGCTACACCTTC.